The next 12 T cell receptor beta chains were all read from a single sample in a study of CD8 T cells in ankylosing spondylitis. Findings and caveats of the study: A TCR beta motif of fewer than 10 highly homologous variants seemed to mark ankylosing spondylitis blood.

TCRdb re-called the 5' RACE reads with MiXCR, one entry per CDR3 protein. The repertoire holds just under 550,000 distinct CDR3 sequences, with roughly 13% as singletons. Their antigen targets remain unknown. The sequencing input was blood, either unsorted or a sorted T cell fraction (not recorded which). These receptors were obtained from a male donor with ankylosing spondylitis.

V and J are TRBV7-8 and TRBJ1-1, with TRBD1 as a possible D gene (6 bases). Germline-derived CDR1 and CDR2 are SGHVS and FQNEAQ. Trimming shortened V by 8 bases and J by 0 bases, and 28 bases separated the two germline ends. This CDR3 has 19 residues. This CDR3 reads CASGRSLSPVGTLNTEAFF. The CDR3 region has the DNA TGTGCCAGCGGGCGATCCCTATCTCCCGTCGGGACATTGAACACTGAAGCTTTCTTT.

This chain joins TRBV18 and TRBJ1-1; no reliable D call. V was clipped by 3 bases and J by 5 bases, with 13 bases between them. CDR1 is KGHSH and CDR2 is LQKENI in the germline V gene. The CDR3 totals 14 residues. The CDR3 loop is CASSPAADGTEAFF. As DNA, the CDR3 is TGTGCCAGCTCACCTGCGGCGGATGGTACTGAAGCTTTCTTT.

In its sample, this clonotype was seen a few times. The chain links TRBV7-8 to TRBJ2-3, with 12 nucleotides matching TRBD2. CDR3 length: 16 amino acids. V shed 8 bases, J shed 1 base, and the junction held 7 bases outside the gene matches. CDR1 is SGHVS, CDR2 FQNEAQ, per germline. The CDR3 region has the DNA TGTGCCAGCGGGGCGACTAGCGGGAGAGGCACAGATACGCAGTATTTT. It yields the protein CASGATSGRGTDTQYF.

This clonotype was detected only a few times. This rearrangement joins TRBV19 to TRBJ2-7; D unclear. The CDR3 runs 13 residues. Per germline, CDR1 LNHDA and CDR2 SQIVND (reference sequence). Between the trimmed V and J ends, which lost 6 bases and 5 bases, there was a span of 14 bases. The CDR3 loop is CASSIYRKNEQYV. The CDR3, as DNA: TGTGCCAGTAGCATCTACAGAAAGAACGAGCAGTACGTC.

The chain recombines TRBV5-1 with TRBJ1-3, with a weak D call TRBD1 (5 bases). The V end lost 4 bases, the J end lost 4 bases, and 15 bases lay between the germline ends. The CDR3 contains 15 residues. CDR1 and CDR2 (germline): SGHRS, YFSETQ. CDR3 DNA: TGCGCCAGCAGCCCTGTCCCGGGACGCGGAAACACCATATATTTT. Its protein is CASSPVPGRGNTIYF.

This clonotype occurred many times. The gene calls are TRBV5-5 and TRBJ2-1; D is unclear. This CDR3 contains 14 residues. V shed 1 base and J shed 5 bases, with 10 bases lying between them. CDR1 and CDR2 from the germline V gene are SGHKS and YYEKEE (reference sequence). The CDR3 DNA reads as TGTGCCAGCAGCTTGTATGGGTCCCACAATGAGCAGTTCTTC. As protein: CASSLYGSHNEQFF.

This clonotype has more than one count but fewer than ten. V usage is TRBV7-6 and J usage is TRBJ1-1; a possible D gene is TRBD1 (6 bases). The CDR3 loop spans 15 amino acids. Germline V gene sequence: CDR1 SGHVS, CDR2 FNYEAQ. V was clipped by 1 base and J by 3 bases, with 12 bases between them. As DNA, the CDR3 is TGTGCCAGCAGCTTAGATGAGGGGGGCGACACTGAAGCTTTCTTT. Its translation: CASSLDEGGDTEAFF. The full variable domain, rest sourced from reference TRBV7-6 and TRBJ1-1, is GAGVSQSPRYKVTKRGQDVALRCDPISGHVSLYWYRQALGQGPEFLTYFNYEAQQDKSGLPNDRFSAERPEGSISTLTIQRTEQRDSAMYRCASSLDEGGDTEAFFGQGTRLTVV.

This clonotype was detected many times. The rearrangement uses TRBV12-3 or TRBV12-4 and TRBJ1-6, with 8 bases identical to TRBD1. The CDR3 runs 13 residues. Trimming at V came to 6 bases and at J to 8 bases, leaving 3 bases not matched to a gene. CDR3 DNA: TGTGCCAGCAGGGGGACAGGCGATTCACCCCTCCACTTT. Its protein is CASRGTGDSPLHF.

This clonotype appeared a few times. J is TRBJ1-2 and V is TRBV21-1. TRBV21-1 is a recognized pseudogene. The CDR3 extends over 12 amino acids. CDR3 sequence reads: CASSKDAAGYTF. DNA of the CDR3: TGTGCCAGCAGCAAAGATGCGGCTGGCTACACCTTC.

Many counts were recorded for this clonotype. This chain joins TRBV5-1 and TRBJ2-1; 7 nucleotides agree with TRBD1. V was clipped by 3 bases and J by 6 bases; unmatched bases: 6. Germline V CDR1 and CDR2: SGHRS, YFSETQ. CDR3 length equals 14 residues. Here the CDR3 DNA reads TGCGCCAGCAGCTCGGGGACAGCTGGCAATGAGCAGTTCTTC. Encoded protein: CASSSGTAGNEQFF.

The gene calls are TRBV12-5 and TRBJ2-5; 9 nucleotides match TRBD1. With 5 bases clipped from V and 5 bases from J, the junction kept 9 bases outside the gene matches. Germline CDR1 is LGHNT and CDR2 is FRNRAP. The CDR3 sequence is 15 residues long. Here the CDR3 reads CASGPQTGGTETQYF. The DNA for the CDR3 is TGTGCTAGTGGTCCCCAGACAGGGGGAACGGAGACCCAGTACTTC.

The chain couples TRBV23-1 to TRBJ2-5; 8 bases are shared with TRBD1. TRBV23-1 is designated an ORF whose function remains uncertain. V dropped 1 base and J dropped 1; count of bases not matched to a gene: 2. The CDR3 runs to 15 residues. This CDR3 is CASSQCRGLQETQYF. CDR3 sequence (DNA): TGCGCCAGCAGTCAATGCAGGGGGCTCCAAGAGACCCAGTACTTC.